These 18 T cell receptor beta chains originate from one sample sequenced in a study of beta chain features in type 1 diabetes. The entirety of the isolated RNA underwent reverse transcription, so expressed TCRB transcripts were sequenced. Sequenced by immunoSEQ multiplex PCR; TCRdb stores in-frame clones only, minus some. Altogether over 300,000 clones are present, roughly 8% being singletons, with the ten largest covering roughly 0.44%. The source material was central memory CD4+ T cells from blood. Receptors originate from a woman aged 18-29 years in good health.

V is TRBV28 and J is TRBJ2-7; 9 bases are shared with TRBD1. J lost 0 bases, V lost 7 bases, and 4 bases had no gene match. This CDR3 has 14 residues. Germline values: CDR1 MDHEN, CDR2 SYDVKM. CDR3 in DNA: TGTGCCAGCAAAACAGGGGGCCGCTCCTACGAGCAGTACTTC. Translating gives CASKTGGRSYEQYF.

The V gene is TRBV7-9, the J gene TRBJ2-7, with D possibly matching TRBD2 (5 bases). The CDR3 contains 14 residues. V lost 1 base to trimming and J lost 2 bases, with 9 bases between them. Looked up from germline, CDR1 is SEHNR and CDR2 is FQNEAQ (reference sequence). The CDR3: CASSLGSSPYEQYF. The CDR3 DNA reads TGTGCCAGCAGCTTAGGGTCTAGCCCCTACGAGCAGTACTTC.

This clone was detected ten times or more. This sample also contains other DNA sequences that code for the same CDR3. V and J are TRBV7-2 and TRBJ2-1, with D hard to call. CDR1 is SGHTA, CDR2 FQGNSA, per germline. V lost 2 bases, J lost 4 bases, and 3 bases lay in between. CDR3 length: 12 residues. The DNA of the CDR3 is TGTGCCAGCAGCTTACGATACAATGAGCAGTTCTTC. Protein: CASSLRYNEQFF.

In its sample, this clone was seen many times. The genes are TRBV5-6 and TRBJ1-1; no clear D. V dropped 1 base and J dropped 4 bases, with 11 bases sitting between them. The CDR3 runs 14 residues. Germline lookup yields CDR1 SGHDT and CDR2 YYEEEE. The CDR3 sequence is CASSLYGGGTEAFF. CDR3 DNA sequence: TGTGCCAGCAGCTTGTACGGAGGAGGCACTGAAGCTTTCTTT.

The chain combines TRBV11-2 with TRBJ2-3; D gene unclear. Germline V gives CDR1 SGHAT, CDR2 FQNNGV. V was shortened by 5 bases and J by 7 bases, with 16 bases between the two germline ends. The CDR3 has 14 amino acids. The CDR3 coding sequence is TGTGCCAGCAGCCCCGCACAGAACGGGTATACGCAGTATTTT. Protein product: CASSPAQNGYTQYF.

This clone was seen a few times. The rearrangement uses TRBV5-1 and TRBJ2-1, with 7 positions matching TRBD1. V was clipped by 0 bases and J by 12 bases; unmatched bases: 15. CDR1 is SGHRS and CDR2 is YFSETQ in the germline V gene. The CDR3 loop spans 16 amino acids. The CDR3 coding sequence is TGCGCCAGCAGCTTGGGTTTCGGGACAGAAACAATGATGCAGTTCTTC. Translating it yields CASSLGFGTETMMQFF.

About this clone: At one end, the junction sequence differs from germline, possibly due to a read error. This chain joins TRBV7-9 and TRBJ2-1; TRBD1 agrees at 7 bases. From germline, CDR1 is SEHNR and CDR2 FQNEAQ (reference sequence). The CDR3 runs 14 residues. The CDR3 nucleotides read TGCGCCAGCAGCTCTGGACAGGCCTACAATGAGCAGTTCTTC. Protein: CASSSGQAYNEQFF.

Details on this clone: Other DNA sequences from this sample encode an identical CDR3 as well. The chain joins TRBV5-1 to TRBJ2-1; the D gene is possibly TRBD1 (6 bases). CDR1 is SGHRS, CDR2 YFSETQ, per germline. The CDR3 has 16 residues. V lost 4 bases to trimming and J lost 0 bases, with 14 bases between them. CDR3 nucleotide sequence: TGCGCCAGCAGCAGAAACAGGGACCCCTCCTACAATGAGCAGTTCTTC. Translating gives CASSRNRDPSYNEQFF.

V gene TRBV11-2 combines with J gene TRBJ2-2; D is possibly TRBD1 (5 bases). The CDR3 totals 13 residues. The V end was cut by 4 bases, the J end by 8 bases, with 11 bases between. Germline CDR1 reads SGHAT; CDR2 reads FQNNGV. Here the CDR3 reads CASSSQARGELFF. The DNA of the CDR3 is TGTGCCAGCAGCTCACAGGCGCGGGGGGAGCTGTTTTTT.

Only a few counts were recorded for this clone. This chain joins TRBV2 and TRBJ2-5; D remains unclear. V lost 2 bases, J lost 6 bases, and 16 bases lay in between. Germline V gene lookup returns CDR1 SNHLY and CDR2 FYNNEI. CDR3 length equals 15 residues. The CDR3 spells CASSERQDIPKTQYF. CDR3 in DNA: TGTGCCAGCAGTGAAAGACAAGACATTCCTAAGACCCAGTACTTC.

The V and J genes are TRBV7-2 and TRBJ2-2; 11 bases fit TRBD2. After removal of 1 base from V and 7 bases from J, the junction contained 2 bases not matched to a gene. Germline V gene sequence: CDR1 SGHTA, CDR2 FQGNSA. This CDR3 comprises 15 residues. CDR3 nucleotides: TGTGCCAGCAGCTTAGGAGGACTAGCGGGCGGGGAGCTGTTTTTT. This gives the protein CASSLGGLAGGELFF.

The J gene is TRBJ2-2, the V gene TRBV4-2, with D unresolved. V was trimmed by 0 bases and J by 4 bases, leaving 6 bases between them. This CDR3 comprises 14 residues. Germline CDR1 reads LGHNA; CDR2 reads YNFKEQ. The CDR3, as DNA: TGTGCCAGCAGCCAAGAGAGGCCCACCGGGGAGCTGTTTTTT. The encoded protein is CASSQERPTGELFF.

The chain joins TRBV6-5 to TRBJ1-5; D gene unclear. Germline CDR1 MNHEY, CDR2 SVGAGI. Deletions cut 5 bases from V and 1 base from J, with 6 bases between. This CDR3 contains 13 residues. The CDR3 coding sequence is TGTGCCAGCAGTCAGCAGAGCAATCAGCCCCAGCATTTT. Protein product: CASSQQSNQPQHF.

Remarks on this clone: Other DNA sequences of this sample code for an identical CDR3. This sequence joins TRBV7-2 and TRBJ2-1; D gene uncertain. Germline loops: CDR1 SGHTA, CDR2 FQGNSA. V was shortened by 3 bases and J by 7 bases, with 13 bases between the two germline ends. There are 14 residues in the CDR3. The CDR3 nucleotides read TGTGCCAGCAGCTTGGTACGGTCCGCGAATGAGCAGTTCTTC. Translated, it gives CASSLVRSANEQFF.

This clone was seen at least ten times. The CDR3 region has the DNA TGTGCCCGGCTACCCGGGACGCCCCTCGGGAATGAGCAGTTCTTC. Its protein is CARLPGTPLGNEQFF. This sequence joins TRBV4-2 and TRBJ2-1; the D call may be TRBD1 or TRBD2 (5 bases each). The CDR3 sequence is 15 residues long. Trimming removed 11 bases at V and 7 bases at J, with 24 bases between. The germline V gene has CDR1 LGHNA and CDR2 YNFKEQ.

There are many counts of this clone. J is TRBJ2-7 and V is TRBV7-2; tentatively, D is TRBD2 (5 bases). Germline CDR1 is SGHTA and CDR2 is FQGNSA. V shed 1 base and J shed 0 bases, with 13 bases lying between them. CDR3 length: 16 residues. The CDR3 nucleotides read TGTGCCAGCAGCTTAGATCTTTCCCGGGGCTCCTACGAGCAGTACTTC. Its translation: CASSLDLSRGSYEQYF. Together with reference TRBV7-2 and TRBJ2-7, the CDR3 gives the full variable domain: GAGVSQSPSNKVTEKGKDVELRCDPISGHTALYWYRQSLGQGLEFLIYFQGNSAPDKSGLPSDRFSAERTGGSVSTLTIQRTQQEDSAVYLCASSLDLSRGSYEQYFGPGTRLTVT.

A few counts support this clone. V is TRBV10-3 and J is TRBJ1-4; D uncertain. The CDR3 totals 12 residues. V lost 3 bases and J lost 5, with 4 bases in between. Per the germline V gene, CDR1 is ENHRY and CDR2 is SYGVKD. This chain's CDR3 is CAISDRNEKLFF. CDR3 coding DNA: TGTGCCATCAGTGACCGGAATGAAAAACTGTTTTTT.

This clone has a handful of counts. The gene calls are TRBV27 and TRBJ1-2, with TRBD1 identical over 7 bases. This CDR3 spans 14 amino acids. CDR1 and CDR2 (germline): MNHEY, SMNVEV (reference sequence). The ends lost 6 bases at V and 4 bases at J; junction bases unmatched: 8. CDR3 loop: CASSQGGLPYGYTF. The CDR3 DNA is TGTGCCAGCAGCCAGGGGGGACTCCCCTATGGCTACACCTTC.